The text below deals with one T cell receptor (beta chain). Its specificity is not known. The data stem from a study of cytomegalovirus exposure and HLA in healthy donors. General study points: Later work showed greater clonal expansion in HLA-associated TCR beta chains than in equally common others.

With 60 Vbeta and 13 Jbeta primers, the PCR was carried out. Here immunoSEQ multiplex PCR was the method, and the copy in TCRdb shows in-frame clones only, minus some. In the table there are roughly 190,000 clones, about 86% of which are singletons. Healthy bone marrow donors formed the donor group. The CDR3 consists of 20 residues. The sequence came from a man between 40 and 49 years old in good health and CMV-seropositive. Sequencing was done on a sample of PBMCs. The chain carries TRBV21-1 and TRBJ1-1. TRBV21-1 is a pseudogene segment. The CDR3 sequence is CASSRKGPGTREGGDTEAFF. The CDR3 DNA reads TGTGCCAGCAGCCGGAAGGGACCCGGGACACGGGAAGGGGGGGACACTGAAGCTTTCTTT.